This note documents a single TCR beta chain sequence. This entry comes from a study of T cell responses to AZD1222 COVID-19 vaccine. Only in-frame clones appear in the TCRdb table, and some are missing; sequencing was by immunoSEQ multiplex PCR. The sample consists of roughly 60,000 clones, around three quarters of them appearing once. CDR1 and CDR2 from the germline V gene are MDHEN and SYDVKM. The V and J ends lost 6 bases and 5 bases, in that order; junction bases with no gene match: 16. This CDR3 region has 18 residues. This chain links TRBV28 with TRBJ1-2; TRBD1 aligns across 12 bases. Sequences were derived from peripheral blood, sampled 28 days after the second AZD1222 dose. The TCR comes from an adult who received the AZD1222 COVID-19 vaccine. As DNA, the CDR3 is TGTGCCAGCAGCTCCCCAGGGACAGGGGGCCCTGGAGGGTATGGCTACACCTTC. Encoded protein: CASSSPGTGGPGGYGYTF.